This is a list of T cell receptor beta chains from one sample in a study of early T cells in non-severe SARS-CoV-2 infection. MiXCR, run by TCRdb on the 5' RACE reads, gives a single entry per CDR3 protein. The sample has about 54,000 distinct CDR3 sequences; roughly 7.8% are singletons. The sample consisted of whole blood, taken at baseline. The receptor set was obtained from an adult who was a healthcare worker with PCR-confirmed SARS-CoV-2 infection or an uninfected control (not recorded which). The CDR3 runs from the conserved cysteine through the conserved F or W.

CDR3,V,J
CSASRSGGTDTQYF,TRBV20-1,TRBJ2-3
CATSRSGGLRTEAFF,TRBV15,TRBJ1-1
CASSAASRANYGYTF,TRBV6-5,TRBJ1-2
CASSYPEGLAGVNTGELFF,TRBV7-9,TRBJ2-2
CASSPGGSTSTDTQYF,TRBV18,TRBJ2-3
CASRSAGRAYEQYF,TRBV27,TRBJ2-7
CASSLAASGRNEQFF,TRBV7-2,TRBJ2-1
CASSQGTLRGTDTQYF,TRBV4-3,TRBJ2-3
CASSYSAGSSYEQYF,TRBV6-5,TRBJ2-7
CASSRSFDYGYTF,TRBV4-2,TRBJ1-2
CASSQDFTSGNTIYF,TRBV4-3,TRBJ1-3
CASSLTRRQGPPNEQFF,TRBV11-3,TRBJ2-1
CASSAGTHEQYF,TRBV12-5,TRBJ2-7
CASSPFGTRSTEAFF,TRBV18,TRBJ1-1
CASSPDIGEAFF,TRBV19,TRBJ1-1
CSVEDGGSGRSYNEQFF,TRBV29-1,TRBJ2-1
CSAPSPGQGFSEAFF,TRBV20-1,TRBJ1-1
CASSLTRAEGAFF,TRBV12-3/TRBV12-4,TRBJ1-1
CASHMGGGSYTDTQYF,TRBV7-3,TRBJ2-3
CASSSGGRASYEQYF,TRBV12-3/TRBV12-4,TRBJ2-7
CAAESPAGAAGELFF,TRBV10-3,TRBJ2-2
CASSLAWGTDQETQYF,TRBV5-4,TRBJ2-5
CASSGGYYGYTF,TRBV11-2,TRBJ1-2
CASSPNMTGVEAFF,TRBV7-3,TRBJ1-1
CASSLGLAGGPGANVLTF,TRBV5-1,TRBJ2-6
CASSHFSSGVNRELFF,TRBV11-2,TRBJ2-2
CASSFGVLGVKDTQYF,TRBV28,TRBJ2-3
CSAPGVGGDTQYF,TRBV20-1,TRBJ2-3
CAATGPSEAFF,TRBV28,TRBJ1-1
CASSLGTSKFF,TRBV7-2,TRBJ2-1
CASSPHGGPSSYNEQFF,TRBV3-1,TRBJ2-1
CSASSPGGQYF,TRBV20-1,TRBJ2-3
CATSDGTFNEKLFF,TRBV24-1,TRBJ1-4
CASSGLEKTSGGYYNEQFF,TRBV25-1,TRBJ2-1
CASSLENNNEQFF,TRBV7-2,TRBJ2-1
CASSNLAGGQYEQYF,TRBV6-5,TRBJ2-7
CASSSQPHSPLHF,TRBV7-8,TRBJ1-6
CASSLDFRENIQYF,TRBV7-8,TRBJ2-4
CASSPPTDQPQHF,TRBV4-2,TRBJ1-5
CASRQSSDQPQHF,TRBV6-5,TRBJ1-5
CASSQVLAGALDEQFF,TRBV4-2,TRBJ2-1
CASTLRPWGDSRMENYGYTF,TRBV2,TRBJ1-2
CASSFRSRTGGLQQPQHF,TRBV12-3/TRBV12-4,TRBJ1-5
CASSLGRAYEQYF,TRBV5-1,TRBJ2-7
CASSPGGAANNEQFF,TRBV7-2,TRBJ2-1
CSARVAPTGGNTIYF,TRBV20-1,TRBJ1-3
CASGTGDSNQPQHF,TRBV5-1,TRBJ1-5
CASREPGNSPLHF,TRBV5-1,TRBJ1-6
CAISDGGDTQYF,TRBV10-3,TRBJ2-3
CATSEPGTANTGELFF,TRBV24-1,TRBJ2-2
CASSLSGQSLAKNIQYF,TRBV27,TRBJ2-4
CASSGGQIKETQYF,TRBV5-4,TRBJ2-5
CASRRVSNQPQHF,TRBV2,TRBJ1-5
CATRETGGWNEQFF,TRBV24-1,TRBJ2-1
CSARVRATGNQPQHF,TRBV20-1,TRBJ1-5